The following is a TCR beta chain sequence with its context. Using a J-beta primer mix together with a sample-barcoded 5' primer, a second PCR was run for roughly 6 to 11 cycles. One entry per CDR3 protein, called by TCRdb with MiXCR from the 5' RACE reads. The sample includes 1.5 million or so distinct CDR3 sequences, 40% to 50% of them seen just once. Trimming removed 6 bases at V and 5 bases at J, with 16 bases between. Germline CDR1 MGHRA, CDR2 YSYEKL. The CDR3 loop spans 15 amino acids. These data are taken from a study of blood T cells in healthy people across ages. The TCR was taken from a woman younger than 35 in good health. The specimen sequenced was blood. This chain connects TRBV4-1 to TRBJ1-4, with D possibly matching TRBD1 (5 bases). The CDR3 loop is CASRPRDGPNEKLFF. CDR3 DNA sequence: TGCGCCAGCAGGCCCAGGGATGGGCCGAATGAAAAACTGTTTTTT.